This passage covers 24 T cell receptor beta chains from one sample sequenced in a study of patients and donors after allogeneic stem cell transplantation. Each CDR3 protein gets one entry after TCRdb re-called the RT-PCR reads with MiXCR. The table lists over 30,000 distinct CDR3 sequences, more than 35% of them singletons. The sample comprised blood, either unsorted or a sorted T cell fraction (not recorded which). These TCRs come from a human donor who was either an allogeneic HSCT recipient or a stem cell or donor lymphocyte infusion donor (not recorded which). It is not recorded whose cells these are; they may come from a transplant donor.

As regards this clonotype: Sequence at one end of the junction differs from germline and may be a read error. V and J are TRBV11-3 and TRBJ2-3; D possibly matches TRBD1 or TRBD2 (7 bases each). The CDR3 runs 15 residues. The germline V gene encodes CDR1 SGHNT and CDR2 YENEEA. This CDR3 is CASSFPGLGTVTQYF. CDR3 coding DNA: TGTGCCAGCAGCTTTCCCGGACTAGGGACAGTTACGCAGTATTTT.

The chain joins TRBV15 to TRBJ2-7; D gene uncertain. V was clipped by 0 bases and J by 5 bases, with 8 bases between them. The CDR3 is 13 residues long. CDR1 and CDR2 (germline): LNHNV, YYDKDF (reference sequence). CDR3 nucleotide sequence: TGTGCCACCAGCAGAGAATCGGTGCACGAGCAGTACTTC. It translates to CATSRESVHEQYF.

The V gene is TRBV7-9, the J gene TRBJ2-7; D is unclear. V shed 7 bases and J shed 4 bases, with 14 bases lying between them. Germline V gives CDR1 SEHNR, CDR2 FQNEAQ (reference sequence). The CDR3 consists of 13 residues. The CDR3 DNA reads TGTGCCAGCACTTTCGGGCTAGGTTACGAGCAGTACTTC. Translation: CASTFGLGYEQYF.

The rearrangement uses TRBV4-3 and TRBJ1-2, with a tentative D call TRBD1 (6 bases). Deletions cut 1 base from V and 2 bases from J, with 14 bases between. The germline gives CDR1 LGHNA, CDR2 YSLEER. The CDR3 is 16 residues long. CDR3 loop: CASSQVIRGRNYGYTF. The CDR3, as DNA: TGCGCCAGCAGCCAAGTTATCAGGGGAAGGAACTATGGCTACACCTTC.

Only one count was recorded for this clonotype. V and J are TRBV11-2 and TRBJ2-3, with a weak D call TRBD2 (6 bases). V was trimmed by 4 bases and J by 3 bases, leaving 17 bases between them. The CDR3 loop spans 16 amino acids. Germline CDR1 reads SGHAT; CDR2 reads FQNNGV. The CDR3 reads CASSSTLLAWTDTQYF. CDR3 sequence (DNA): TGTGCCAGCAGCTCGACCCTACTAGCTTGGACAGATACGCAGTATTTT.

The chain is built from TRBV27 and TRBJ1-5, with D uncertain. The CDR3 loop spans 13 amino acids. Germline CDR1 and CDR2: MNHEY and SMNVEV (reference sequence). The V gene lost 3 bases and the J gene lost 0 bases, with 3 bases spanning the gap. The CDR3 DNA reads TGTGCCAGCAGTTTGGTTAGCAATCAGCCCCAGCATTTT. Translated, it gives CASSLVSNQPQHF.

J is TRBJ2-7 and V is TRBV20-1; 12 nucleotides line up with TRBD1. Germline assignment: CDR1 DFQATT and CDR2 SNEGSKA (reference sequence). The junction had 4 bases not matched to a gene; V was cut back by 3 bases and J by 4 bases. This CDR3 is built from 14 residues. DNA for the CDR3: TGCAGTGCTAGTGGGGGACAGGGGGCTTACGAGCAGTACTTC. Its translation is CSASGGQGAYEQYF.

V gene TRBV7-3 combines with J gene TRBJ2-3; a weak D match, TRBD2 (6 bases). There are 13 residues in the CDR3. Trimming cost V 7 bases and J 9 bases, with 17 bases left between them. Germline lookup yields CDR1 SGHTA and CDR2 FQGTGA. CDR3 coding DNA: TGTGCCAGCAACTCACCCCCCGGAGGGACGCAGTATTTT. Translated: CASNSPPGGTQYF.

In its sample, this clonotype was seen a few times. The CDR3 protein is CAISEGAQVRSYEQYF. CDR3 DNA: TGTGCCATCAGTGAGGGGGCACAGGTCCGGTCCTACGAGCAGTACTTC. The chain couples TRBV10-3 to TRBJ2-7; D is possibly TRBD1 (5 bases). Trimming removed 2 bases at V and 1 base at J, with 15 bases between. CDR1 and CDR2 (germline): ENHRY, SYGVKD. The length of the CDR3 is 16 residues.

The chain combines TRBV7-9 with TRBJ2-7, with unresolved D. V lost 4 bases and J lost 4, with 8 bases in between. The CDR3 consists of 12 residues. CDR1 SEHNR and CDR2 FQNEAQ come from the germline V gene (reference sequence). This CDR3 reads CASSSDGYEQYV. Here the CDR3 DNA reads TGTGCCAGCAGCTCGGACGGGTACGAGCAGTACGTC.

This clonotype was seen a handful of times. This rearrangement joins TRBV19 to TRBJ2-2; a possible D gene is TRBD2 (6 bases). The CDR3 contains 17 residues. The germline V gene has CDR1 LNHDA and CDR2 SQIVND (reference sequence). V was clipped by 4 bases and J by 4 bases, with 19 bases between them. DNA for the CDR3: TGTGCCAGTAGTAGGGCAGGACTATGGACTTCCACCGGGGAGCTGTTTTTT. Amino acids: CASSRAGLWTSTGELFF.

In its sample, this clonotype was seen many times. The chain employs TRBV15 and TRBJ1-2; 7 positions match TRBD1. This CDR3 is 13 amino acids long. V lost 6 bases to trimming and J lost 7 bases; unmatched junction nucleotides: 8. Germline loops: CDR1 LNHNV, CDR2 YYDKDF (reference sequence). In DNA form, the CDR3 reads TGTGCCACCAGTAAAAGGGGGCATATTGGCTACACCTTC. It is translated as CATSKRGHIGYTF. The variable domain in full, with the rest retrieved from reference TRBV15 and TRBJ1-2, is DAMVIQNPRYQVTQFGKPVTLSCSQTLNHNVMYWYQQKSSQAPKLLFHYYDKDFNNEADTPDNFQSRRPNTSFCFLDIRSPGLGDTAMYLCATSKRGHIGYTFGSGTRLTVV.

CDR3 DNA: TGTGCCAGCGGGACAGTTTGGTCACCCCTCCACTTT. It is translated as CASGTVWSPLHF. The chain is built from TRBV12-3 or TRBV12-4 and TRBJ1-6; 7 positions agree with TRBD1. The length of the CDR3 is 12 residues. Trimming cost V 8 bases and J 10 bases; bases outside gene matches: 5.

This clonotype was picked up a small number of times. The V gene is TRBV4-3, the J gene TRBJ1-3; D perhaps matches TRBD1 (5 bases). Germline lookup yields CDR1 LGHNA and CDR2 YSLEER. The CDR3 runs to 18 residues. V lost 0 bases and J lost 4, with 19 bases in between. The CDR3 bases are TGCGCCAGCAGCCAAGATTGGGGCAGGACCAACTGGGGAAACACCATATATTTT. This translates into CASSQDWGRTNWGNTIYF.

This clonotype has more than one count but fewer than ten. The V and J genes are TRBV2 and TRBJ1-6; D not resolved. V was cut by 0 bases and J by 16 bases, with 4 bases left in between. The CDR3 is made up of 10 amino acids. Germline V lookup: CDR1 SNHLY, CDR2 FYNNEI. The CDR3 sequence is CASSEATLHF. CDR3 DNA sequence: TGTGCCAGCAGTGAAGCCACGCTCCACTTT.

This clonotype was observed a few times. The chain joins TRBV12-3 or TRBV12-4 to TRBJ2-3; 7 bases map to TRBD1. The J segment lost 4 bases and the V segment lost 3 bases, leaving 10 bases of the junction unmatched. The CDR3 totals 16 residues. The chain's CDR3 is CASSFGQAQIADTQYF. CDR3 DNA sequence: TGTGCCAGCAGTTTTGGACAGGCTCAAATCGCAGATACGCAGTATTTT.

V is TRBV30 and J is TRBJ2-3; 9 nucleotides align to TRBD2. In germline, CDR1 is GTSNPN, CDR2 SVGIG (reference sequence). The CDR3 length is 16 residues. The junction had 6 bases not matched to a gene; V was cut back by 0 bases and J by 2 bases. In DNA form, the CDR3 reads TGTGCCTGGAGTGTACCTAGCGGGGCACCCACAGATACGCAGTATTTT. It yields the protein CAWSVPSGAPTDTQYF.

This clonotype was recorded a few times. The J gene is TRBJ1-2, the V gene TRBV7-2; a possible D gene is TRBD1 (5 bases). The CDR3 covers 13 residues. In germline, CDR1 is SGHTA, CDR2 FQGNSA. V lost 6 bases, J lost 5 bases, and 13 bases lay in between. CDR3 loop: CASRLQEVYGYTF. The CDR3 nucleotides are TGTGCCAGCAGGCTACAGGAGGTATATGGCTACACCTTC.

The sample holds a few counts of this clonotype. The DNA for the CDR3 is TGTGCCAGCAGCCCGGGACGCATTGGGAGCTATGGCTACACCTTC. It is translated as CASSPGRIGSYGYTF. V is TRBV11-2 and J is TRBJ1-2, with D tentatively TRBD1 (5 bases). The ends were cut back, 5 bases at V and 4 bases at J, with 17 bases in the middle. CDR3 size: 15 residues. CDR1 and CDR2 (germline): SGHAT, FQNNGV. Supplemented by reference TRBV11-2 and TRBJ1-2, the full variable domain reads EAGVAQSPRYKIIEKRQSVAFWCNPISGHATLYWYQQILGQGPKLLIQFQNNGVVDDSQLPKDRFSAERLKGVDSTLKIQPAKLEDSAVYLCASSPGRIGSYGYTFGSGTRLTVV.

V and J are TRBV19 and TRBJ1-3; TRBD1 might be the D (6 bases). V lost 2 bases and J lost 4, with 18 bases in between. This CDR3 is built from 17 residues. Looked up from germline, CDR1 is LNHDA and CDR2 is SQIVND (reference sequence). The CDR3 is CASSITRGSAPGNTIYF. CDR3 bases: TGTGCCAGTAGTATAACCAGGGGAAGCGCTCCGGGAAACACCATATATTTT.

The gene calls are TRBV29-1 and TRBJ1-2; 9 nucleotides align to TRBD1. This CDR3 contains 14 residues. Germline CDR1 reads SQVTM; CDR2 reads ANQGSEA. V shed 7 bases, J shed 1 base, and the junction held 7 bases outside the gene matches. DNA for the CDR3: TGCAGCGCCCGGACAGGGGAGCATAACTATGGCTACACCTTC. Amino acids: CSARTGEHNYGYTF.

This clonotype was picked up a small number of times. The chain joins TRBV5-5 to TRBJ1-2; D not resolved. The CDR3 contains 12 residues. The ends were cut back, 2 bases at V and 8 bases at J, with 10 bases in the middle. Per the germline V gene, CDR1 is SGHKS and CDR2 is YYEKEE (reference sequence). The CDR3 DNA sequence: TGTGCCAGCAGCTTCAACCGCGGGGGCTACACCTTC. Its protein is CASSFNRGGYTF.

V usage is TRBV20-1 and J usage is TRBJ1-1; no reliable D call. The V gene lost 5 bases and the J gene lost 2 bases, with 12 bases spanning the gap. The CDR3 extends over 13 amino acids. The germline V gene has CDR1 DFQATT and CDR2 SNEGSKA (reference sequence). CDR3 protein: CSAERFDNTEAFF. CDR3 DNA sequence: TGCAGTGCTGAGAGGTTCGACAACACTGAAGCTTTCTTT.

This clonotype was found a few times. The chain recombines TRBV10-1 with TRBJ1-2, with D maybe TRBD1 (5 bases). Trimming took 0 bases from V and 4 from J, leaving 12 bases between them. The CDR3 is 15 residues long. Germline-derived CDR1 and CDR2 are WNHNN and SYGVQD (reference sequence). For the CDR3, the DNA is TGCGCCAGCAGTGAGTCGATGGCAGGGCCCTATGGCTACACCTTC. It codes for CASSESMAGPYGYTF.